This T cell receptor (beta chain) was sequenced during a study of STAT5B mutations in CD4+ large granular lymphocyte leukemia (dated by TCRdb to between 2021 and 2024). The study in broad terms: Among healthy controls, the CDR3 'QG' motif was associated with a particular HLA allele. The study compared the TCRbeta repertoires of patients with CD4+ T-cell large granular lymphocyte leukemia against the TCRbeta repertoires of healthy blood donors. The purity of purified fractions was confirmed by flow cytometry on FACSCanto II or FACSVerse to exceed 95% among lymphocytes.

Notes on this clone: Its antigen target is currently unknown. Base qualities are missing; no much larger clone stands one base away.

The healthy control group was made up of around 34 blood donors, and the Finnish Red Cross blood service supplied their buffy coats. All TCR-sequenced material derived from peripheral blood: patient blood samples and healthy donor buffy coats. Peripheral blood mononuclear cells were isolated by Ficoll-Hypaque gradient centrifugation. For the healthy controls, CD4+ cells were obtained from buffy coats by magnetic purification. Genomic DNA was extracted with the Gentra Puregene Cell and Tissue kit and quantified on a Qubit 2.0 fluorometer. V is reduced by 2 bases and J by 4 bases, leaving a spacing of 11 bases between them. The CDR3 contains 15 residues, cysteine and phenylalanine counted. The entry retains the CDR3 DNA only, 45 bases that are in frame from base 1. The germline V gene sets CDR1 to SGHVS and CDR2 to FQNEAQ. TCRbeta rearrangements were sequenced from genomic DNA using the immunoSEQ assay at survey resolution. The authors' analysis ran thus. In the TCR sequencing data, the lowest productive clonotype frequency that could be detected was 2.59 x 10-5. Only productive TCRbeta rearrangements, defined as complete and in-frame sequences, were included in the analyses. Clonality for each sample was calculated as Simpson clonality in the immunoSEQ Analyzer version 3.0. Clones were categorized by frequency as very rare, small, medium, large (1-20%) or hyperexpanded (>20%). Generation probabilities were estimated with OLGA 1.2.3, V-gene circos plots were generated with VDJtools, specificities were searched for in VDJdb, and CDR3 motifs were identified with GLIPH. TCRdb holds this immuneACCESS table with in-frame rearrangements only. Some clones are missing; in checked studies, unresolved V genes explain under half, and the rest has no known cause. The DNA was the basis for D and trimming; V, J and clone size are from that table. This sample gives roughly 30,000 clones in total; 70% to 90% of them show up just once. The ten biggest clones cover around 3.5% of the sample.

What the research found in general, with its limitations: Data were not HLA-matched; higher clonality in CD4+ versus CD8+ T-LGLL could reflect the relatively small sample size. TRBV06-family usage was enriched among the top patient clones (8/27) compared with healthy controls (2/35). Compared with healthy CD4+ repertoires, CD4-sorted patient repertoires appeared more clonal, and this difference remained even after the putative leukemic clones were removed. Each patient's main leukemic clonotypes were private, but approximately 27% of these clonotypes showed up at low frequency in the non-leukemic repertoires of other patients.

The material sequenced was CD4+ T cells from blood buffy coats. The origin of this receptor is a human donor in good health. The chain uses TRBV7-8 and TRBJ2-2; no D gene can be assigned with confidence. This receptor carries the CDR3 CASSLMGGGTGELFF. The DNA sequence is as follows: TGTGCCAGCAGCTTAATGGGCGGCGGCACCGGGGAGCTGTTTTTT.